This T cell receptor (beta chain) was found in a study of T cell responses to AZD1222 COVID-19 vaccine. Data came from immunoSEQ multiplex PCR; TCRdb stores just in-frame clones and leaves some out. The sample consists of 130,000 to 150,000 clones, 80% to 95% of them appearing once. Germline V lookup: CDR1 SGHRS, CDR2 YFSETQ. Trimming removed 5 bases at V and 7 bases at J, with 25 bases between. The CDR3 is 16 residues long. This sequence joins TRBV5-1 and TRBJ2-7, with D possibly TRBD1 on 6 matching bases. This sequence was found in an adult in good health. The material was peripheral blood, obtained on day 0 of AZD1222 vaccination. CDR3 nucleotides: TGCGCCAGCAGGGCCCCACAGGGTTCCCTACTGAGGGAGCAGTACTTC. As protein: CASRAPQGSLLREQYF.